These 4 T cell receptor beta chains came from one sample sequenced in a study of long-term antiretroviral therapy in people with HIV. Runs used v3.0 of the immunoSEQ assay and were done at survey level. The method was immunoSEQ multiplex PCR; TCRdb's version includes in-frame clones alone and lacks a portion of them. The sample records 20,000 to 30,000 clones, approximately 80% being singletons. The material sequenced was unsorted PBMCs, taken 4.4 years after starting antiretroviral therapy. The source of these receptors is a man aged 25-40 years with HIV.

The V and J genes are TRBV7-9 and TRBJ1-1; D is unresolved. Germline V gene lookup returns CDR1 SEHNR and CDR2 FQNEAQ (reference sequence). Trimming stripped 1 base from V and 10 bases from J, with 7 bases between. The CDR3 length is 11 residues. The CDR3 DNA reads TGTGCCAGCAGCTTAGGGTTAGGAGCTTTCTTT. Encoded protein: CASSLGLGAFF.

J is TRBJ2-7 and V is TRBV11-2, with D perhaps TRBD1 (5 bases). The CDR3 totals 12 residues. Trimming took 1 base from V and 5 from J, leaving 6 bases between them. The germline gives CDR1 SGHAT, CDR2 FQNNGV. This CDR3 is CASSLGRDEQYF. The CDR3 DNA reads TGTGCCAGCAGCTTAGGCAGGGACGAGCAGTACTTC.

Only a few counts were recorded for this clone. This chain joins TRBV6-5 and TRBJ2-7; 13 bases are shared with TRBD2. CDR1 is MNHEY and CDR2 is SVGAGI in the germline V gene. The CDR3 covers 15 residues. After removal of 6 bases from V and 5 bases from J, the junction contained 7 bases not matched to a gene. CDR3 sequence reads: CASSRGTSGTNEQYF. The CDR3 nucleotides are TGTGCCAGCAGCCGGGGGACTAGCGGGACGAACGAGCAGTACTTC.

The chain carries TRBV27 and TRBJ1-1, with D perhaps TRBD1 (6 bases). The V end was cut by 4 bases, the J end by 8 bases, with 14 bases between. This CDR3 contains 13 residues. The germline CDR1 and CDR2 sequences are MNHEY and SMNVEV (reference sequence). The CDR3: CASSSMRQGEAFF. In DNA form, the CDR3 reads TGTGCCAGCAGTTCAATGAGGCAGGGGGAAGCTTTCTTT.